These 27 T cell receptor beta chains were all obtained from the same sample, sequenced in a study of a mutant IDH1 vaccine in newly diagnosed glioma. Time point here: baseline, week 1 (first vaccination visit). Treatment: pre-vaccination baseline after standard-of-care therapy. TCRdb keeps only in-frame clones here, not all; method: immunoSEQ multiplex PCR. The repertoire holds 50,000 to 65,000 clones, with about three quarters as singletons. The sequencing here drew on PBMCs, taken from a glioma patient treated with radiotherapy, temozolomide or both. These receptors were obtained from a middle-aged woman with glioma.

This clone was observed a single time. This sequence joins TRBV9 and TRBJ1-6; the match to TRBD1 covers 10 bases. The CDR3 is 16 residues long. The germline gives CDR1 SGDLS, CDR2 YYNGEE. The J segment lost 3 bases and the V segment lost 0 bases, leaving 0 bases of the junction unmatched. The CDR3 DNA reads TGTGCCAGCAGCGTAGGGACAGGGGGCTATAATTCACCCCTCCACTTT. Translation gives CASSVGTGGYNSPLHF.

The CDR3 region is CASSLAGGGGYEQYF. The CDR3 DNA sequence: TGTGCCAGCAGCTTAGCGGGCGGGGGTGGGTACGAGCAGTACTTC. V usage is TRBV7-2 and J usage is TRBJ2-7; 7 bases match TRBD2. The J segment lost 4 bases and the V segment lost 0 bases, leaving 6 bases of the junction unmatched. The CDR3 is 15 amino acids. Germline lookup yields CDR1 SGHTA and CDR2 FQGNSA.

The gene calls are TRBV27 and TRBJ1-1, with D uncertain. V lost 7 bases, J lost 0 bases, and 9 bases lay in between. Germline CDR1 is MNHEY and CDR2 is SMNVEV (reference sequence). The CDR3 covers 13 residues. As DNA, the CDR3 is TGTGCCAGCAATGGAGGCTTGAACACTGAAGCTTTCTTT. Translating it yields CASNGGLNTEAFF.

For the CDR3, the DNA is TGTGCCAGCAGCTCTACATACGAGCAGTACTTC. Translation gives CASSSTYEQYF. The rearrangement joins TRBV7-9 to TRBJ2-7; D unresolved. Germline-derived CDR1 and CDR2 are SEHNR and FQNEAQ (reference sequence). Trimming shortened V by 4 bases and J by 4 bases, and 5 bases separated the two germline ends. This CDR3 is 11 amino acids long.

CDR3 residues: CASSQGSLGDTQYF. CDR3 sequence (DNA): TGCGCCAGCAGCCAGGGATCGCTAGGGGATACGCAGTATTTT. The gene calls are TRBV4-3 and TRBJ2-3, with D uncertain. CDR3 length: 14 residues. Germline V gene data show CDR1 as LGHNA and CDR2 as YSLEER. The V end was cut by 3 bases, the J end by 6 bases, with 13 bases between.

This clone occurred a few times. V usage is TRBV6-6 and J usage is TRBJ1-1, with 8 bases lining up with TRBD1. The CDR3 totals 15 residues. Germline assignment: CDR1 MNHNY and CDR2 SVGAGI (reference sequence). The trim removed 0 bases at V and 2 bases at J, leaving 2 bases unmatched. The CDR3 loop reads CASSYSDRGNTEAFF. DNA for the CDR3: TGTGCCAGCAGTTACTCCGACAGGGGTAACACTGAAGCTTTCTTT.

CDR3 in amino acids: CASSLGTGYGYTF. CDR3 nucleotides: TGCGCCAGCTCCCTCGGGACGGGCTATGGCTACACCTTC. This chain links TRBV10-1 with TRBJ1-2, with D perhaps TRBD1 (5 bases). Trimming pared 8 bases from V and 4 bases from J, leaving 14 bases between. The CDR3 is 13 amino acids. CDR1 is WNHNN and CDR2 is SYGVQD in the germline V gene (reference sequence).

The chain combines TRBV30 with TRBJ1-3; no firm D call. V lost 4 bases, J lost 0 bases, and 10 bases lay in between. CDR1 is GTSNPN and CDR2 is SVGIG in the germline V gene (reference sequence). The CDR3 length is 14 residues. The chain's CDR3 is CAWTYGLSGNTIYF. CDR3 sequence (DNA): TGTGCCTGGACGTATGGCCTCTCTGGAAACACCATATATTTT.

CDR3 DNA: TGTGCCAGTAGACAGGGGGCGGGTAGAACTAATGAAAAACTGTTTTTT. It encodes CASRQGAGRTNEKLFF. V and J are TRBV19 and TRBJ1-4, with 9 bases identical to TRBD1. V was pared by 6 bases and J by 1 base, with 6 bases of the junction left unmatched. Germline V CDR1 and CDR2: LNHDA, SQIVND (reference sequence). CDR3 length equals 16 residues.

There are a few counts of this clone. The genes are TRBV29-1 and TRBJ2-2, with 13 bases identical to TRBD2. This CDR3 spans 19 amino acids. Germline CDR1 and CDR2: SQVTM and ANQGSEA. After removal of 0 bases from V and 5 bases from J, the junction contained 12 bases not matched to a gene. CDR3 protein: CSVEEAGGLAGTRTGELFF. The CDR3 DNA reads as TGCAGCGTTGAAGAAGCCGGGGGACTAGCGGGGACTAGGACCGGGGAGCTGTTTTTT.

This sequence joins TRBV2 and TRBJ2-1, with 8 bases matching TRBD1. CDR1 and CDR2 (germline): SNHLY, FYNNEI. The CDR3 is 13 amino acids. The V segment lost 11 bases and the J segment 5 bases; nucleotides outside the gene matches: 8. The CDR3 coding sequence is TGTGCCCAGGAGGACAGGGACAACAATGAGCAGTTCTTC. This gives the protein CAQEDRDNNEQFF.

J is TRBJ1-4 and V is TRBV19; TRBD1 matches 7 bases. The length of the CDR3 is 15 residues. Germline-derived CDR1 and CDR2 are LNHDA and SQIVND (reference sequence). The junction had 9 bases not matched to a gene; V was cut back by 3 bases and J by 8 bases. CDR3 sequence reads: CASSIRGGGGEKLFF. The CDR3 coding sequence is TGTGCCAGTAGTATCAGGGGGGGCGGCGGCGAAAAACTGTTTTTT.

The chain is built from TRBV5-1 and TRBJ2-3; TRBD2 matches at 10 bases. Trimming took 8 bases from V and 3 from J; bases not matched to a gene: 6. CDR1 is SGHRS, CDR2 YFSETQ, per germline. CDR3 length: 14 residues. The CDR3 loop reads CASQRGGGTDTQYF. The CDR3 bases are TGCGCCAGTCAGCGGGGGGGCGGTACAGATACGCAGTATTTT.

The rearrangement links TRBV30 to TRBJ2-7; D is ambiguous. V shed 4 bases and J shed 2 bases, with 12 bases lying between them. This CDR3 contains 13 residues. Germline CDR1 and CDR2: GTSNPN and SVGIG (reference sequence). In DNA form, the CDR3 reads TGTGCCTGGATAAGGTTACGGGCCTACGAGCAGTACTTC. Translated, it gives CAWIRLRAYEQYF.

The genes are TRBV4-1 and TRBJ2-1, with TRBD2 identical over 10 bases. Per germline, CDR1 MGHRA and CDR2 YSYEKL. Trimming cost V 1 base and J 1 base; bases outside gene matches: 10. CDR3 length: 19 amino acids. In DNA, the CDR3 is TGCGCCAGCAGCCAAGCGAGGAATAGCGGGGGGAGGTCCTACAATGAGCAGTTCTTC. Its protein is CASSQARNSGGRSYNEQFF.

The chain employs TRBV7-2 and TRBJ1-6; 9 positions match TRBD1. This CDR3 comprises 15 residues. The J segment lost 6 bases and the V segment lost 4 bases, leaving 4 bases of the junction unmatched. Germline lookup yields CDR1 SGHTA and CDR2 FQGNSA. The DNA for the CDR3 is TGTGCCAGCAGCTCGGGGGGACAGGGTAATTCACCCCTCCACTTT. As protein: CASSSGGQGNSPLHF. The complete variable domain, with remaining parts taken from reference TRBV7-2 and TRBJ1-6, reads GAGVSQSPSNKVTEKGKDVELRCDPISGHTALYWYRQSLGQGLEFLIYFQGNSAPDKSGLPSDRFSAERTGGSVSTLTIQRTQQEDSAVYLCASSSGGQGNSPLHFGNGTRLTVT.

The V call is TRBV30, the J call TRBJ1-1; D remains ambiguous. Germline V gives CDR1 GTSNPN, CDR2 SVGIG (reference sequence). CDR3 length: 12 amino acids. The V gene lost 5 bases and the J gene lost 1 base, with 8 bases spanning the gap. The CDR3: CAWEIGNTEAFF. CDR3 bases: TGTGCCTGGGAGATTGGGAACACTGAAGCTTTCTTT.

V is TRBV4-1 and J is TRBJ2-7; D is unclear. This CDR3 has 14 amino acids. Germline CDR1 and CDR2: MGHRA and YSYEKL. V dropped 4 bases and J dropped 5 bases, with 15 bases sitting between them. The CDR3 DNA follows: TGCGCCAGCAGCCTAAGCGCGGAGTTGGACGAGCAGTACTTC. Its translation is CASSLSAELDEQYF.

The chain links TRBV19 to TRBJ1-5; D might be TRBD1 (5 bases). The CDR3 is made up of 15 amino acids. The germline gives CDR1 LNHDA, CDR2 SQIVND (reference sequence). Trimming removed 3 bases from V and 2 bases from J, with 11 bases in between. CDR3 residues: CASSIPGLGNQPQHF. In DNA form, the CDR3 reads TGTGCCAGTAGTATTCCAGGGTTGGGCAATCAGCCCCAGCATTTT.

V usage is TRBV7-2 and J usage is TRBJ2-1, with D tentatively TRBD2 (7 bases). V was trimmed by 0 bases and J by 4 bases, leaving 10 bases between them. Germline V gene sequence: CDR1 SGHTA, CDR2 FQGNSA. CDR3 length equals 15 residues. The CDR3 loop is CASSLAGGRYNEQFF. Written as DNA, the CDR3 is TGTGCCAGCAGCTTAGCGGGGGGGCGATACAATGAGCAGTTCTTC.

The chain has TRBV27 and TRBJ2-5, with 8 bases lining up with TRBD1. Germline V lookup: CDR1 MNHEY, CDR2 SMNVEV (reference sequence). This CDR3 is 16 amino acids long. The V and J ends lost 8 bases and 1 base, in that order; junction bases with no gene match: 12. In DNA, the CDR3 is TGTGCCAGCTCCCGGACGACAGGGGCCCTCCAAGAGACCCAGTACTTC. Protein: CASSRTTGALQETQYF.

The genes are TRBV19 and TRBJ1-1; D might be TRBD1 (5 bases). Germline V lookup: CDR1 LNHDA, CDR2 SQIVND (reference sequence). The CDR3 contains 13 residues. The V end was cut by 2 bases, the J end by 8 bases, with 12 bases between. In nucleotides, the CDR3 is TGTGCCAGTAGTATACGAGCGGGGGTCGAAGCTTTCTTT. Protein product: CASSIRAGVEAFF.

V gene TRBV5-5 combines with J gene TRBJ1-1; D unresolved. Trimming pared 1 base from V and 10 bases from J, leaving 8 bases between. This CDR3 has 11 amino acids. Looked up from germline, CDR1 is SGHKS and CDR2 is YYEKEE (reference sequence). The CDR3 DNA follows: TGTGCCAGCAGCTTGAGCCAGCGAGCTTTCTTT. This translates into CASSLSQRAFF.

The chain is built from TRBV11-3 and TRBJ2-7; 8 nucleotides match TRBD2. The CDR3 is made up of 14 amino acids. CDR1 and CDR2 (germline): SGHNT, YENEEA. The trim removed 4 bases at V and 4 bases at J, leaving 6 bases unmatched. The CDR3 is CASSSGLDGYEQYF. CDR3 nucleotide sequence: TGTGCCAGCAGCTCGGGACTAGACGGATACGAGCAGTACTTC.

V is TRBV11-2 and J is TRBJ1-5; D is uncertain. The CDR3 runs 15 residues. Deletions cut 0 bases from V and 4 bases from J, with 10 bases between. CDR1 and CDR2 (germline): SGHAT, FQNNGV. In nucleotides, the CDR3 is TGTGCCAGCAGCTTAGATCCGGACGGGAATCAGCCCCAGCATTTT. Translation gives CASSLDPDGNQPQHF.

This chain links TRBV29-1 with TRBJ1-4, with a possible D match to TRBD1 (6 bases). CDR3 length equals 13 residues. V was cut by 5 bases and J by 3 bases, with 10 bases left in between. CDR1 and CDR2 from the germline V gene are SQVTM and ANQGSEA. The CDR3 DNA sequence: TGCAGCGTTTTACAGGGTTCTAATGAAAAACTGTTTTTT. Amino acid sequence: CSVLQGSNEKLFF.

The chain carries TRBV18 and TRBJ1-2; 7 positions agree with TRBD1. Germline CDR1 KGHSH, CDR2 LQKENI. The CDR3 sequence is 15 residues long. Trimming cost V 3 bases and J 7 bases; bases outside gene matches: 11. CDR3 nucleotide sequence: TGTGCCAGCTCACCCCTCGGGGAGGGGGCGTTTGGCTACACCTTC. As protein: CASSPLGEGAFGYTF.